The table lists the clone carrying this TCR beta chain with a few counts. The data are from a study of Ad26.COV2.S vaccination and SARS-CoV-2 variants. Clones were read by immunoSEQ multiplex PCR, and TCRdb kept only the in-frame ones, dropping some. The profile shows 350,000 to 400,000 clones, about 88% of them singletons. Treatment of the sample: 15 to 20 received Ad26.COV2.S at low or high dose, single or two shots; 5 received placebo; per-sample allocation not given. Each sample was drawn 63 days after the first injection (of vaccine or placebo). It was Wuhan-strain SARS-CoV-2 spike that the Ad26 vaccine vector expressed. V lost 0 bases and J 5 bases, leaving 11 bases between the germline ends. From germline, CDR1 is SGHRS and CDR2 YFSETQ. The CDR3 sequence is 14 residues long.

The source is a person between 18 and 65 years old who received the Ad26.COV2.S COVID-19 vaccine or a placebo. The sample was peripheral blood, taken in a trial of Ad26.COV2.S vaccine versus placebo. The chain couples TRBV5-1 to TRBJ1-1, with D maybe TRBD1 (5 bases). CDR3 sequence reads: CASSLVGEGTEAFF. CDR3 coding DNA: TGCGCCAGCAGCTTGGTAGGGGAAGGGACTGAAGCTTTCTTT. Combining the CDR3 with reference TRBV5-1 and TRBJ1-1 gives the whole variable domain KAGVTQTPRYLIKTRGQQVTLSCSPISGHRSVSWYQQTPGQGLQFLFEYFSETQRNKGNFPGRFSGRQFSNSRSEMNVSTLELGDSALYLCASSLVGEGTEAFFGQGTRLTVV.